This entry lists 32 T cell receptor beta chains sequenced from one sample in a study of CD8+CD57+ T cells in acquired aplastic anemia. Sequencing involved patients with CD8+CD57+ cell expansion previously shown by flow cytometry. Genomic DNA provided the template from which TCR beta VDJ and CDR3 profiles were obtained. TCRdb ran MiXCR on the reads and lists one entry per CDR3 protein. Counted here are about 160,000 distinct CDR3 sequences, about two thirds occurring once; the ten biggest clones make up about 50%. Sequencing input: sorted CD4+, CD8+, or CD8+CD57+ T cells (not recorded which) from PBMCs. The origin of the receptors is a human donor with aplastic anemia.

The rearrangement uses TRBV24-1 and TRBJ2-2; D may match TRBD1 or TRBD2 (5 bases each). V was pared by 1 base and J by 1 base, with 9 bases between. CDR1 and CDR2 from the germline V gene are KGHDR and SFDVKD. This CDR3 has 16 amino acids. The CDR3 here is CATSDFEGRNTGELFF. CDR3 DNA: TGTGCCACCAGTGATTTCGAGGGACGGAACACCGGGGAGCTGTTTTTT.

The rearrangement joins TRBV20-1 to TRBJ1-4, with no clear D. Between the trimmed V and J ends, which lost 6 bases and 7 bases, there was a span of 15 bases. The length of the CDR3 is 13 residues. The germline gives CDR1 DFQATT, CDR2 SNEGSKA (reference sequence). The chain's CDR3 is CSARKDGFEKLFF. The CDR3 DNA reads TGCAGTGCGCGAAAAGACGGTTTTGAAAAACTGTTTTTT.

This chain joins TRBV10-3 and TRBJ1-1; D is possibly TRBD1 (5 bases). Germline V gene sequence: CDR1 ENHRY, CDR2 SYGVKD. The CDR3 is 17 amino acids. V lost 3 bases and J lost 0, with 17 bases in between. CDR3 sequence reads: CAISDNPGLPMNTEAFF. DNA of the CDR3: TGTGCCATCAGTGATAACCCGGGGCTACCGATGAACACTGAAGCTTTCTTT.

V gene TRBV19 combines with J gene TRBJ2-7; weak D call: TRBD1 (6 bases). The V end lost 7 bases, the J end lost 4 bases, and 14 bases lay between the germline ends. Looked up from germline, CDR1 is LNHDA and CDR2 is SQIVND (reference sequence). The length of the CDR3 is 13 residues. The CDR3 protein is CASKGETEYEQYF. CDR3 sequence (DNA): TGTGCCAGTAAGGGGGAAACAGAATACGAGCAGTACTTC.

This clonotype was detected only once. CDR3 bases: TGTGCCAGCAGAGCGAAGCGGGGGGGCGCTTGGGACACCGGGGAGCTGTTTTTT. It is translated as CASRAKRGGAWDTGELFF. This chain links TRBV2 with TRBJ2-2; 10 bases align to TRBD2. Trimming took 6 bases from V and 3 from J; bases not matched to a gene: 13. The germline V gene encodes CDR1 SNHLY and CDR2 FYNNEI. This CDR3 contains 18 residues.

CDR3 residues: CATSRDVAGANVLTF. DNA of the CDR3: TGTGCCACCAGCAGAGATGTGGCTGGGGCCAACGTCCTGACTTTC. The V gene is TRBV15, the J gene TRBJ2-6; no reliable D call. The CDR3 has 15 residues. The germline V and J ends were trimmed by 0 bases and 2 bases, with 5 bases remaining between them. CDR1 is LNHNV, CDR2 YYDKDF, per germline (reference sequence). Complete variable domain (other parts from reference TRBV15 and TRBJ2-6): DAMVIQNPRYQVTQFGKPVTLSCSQTLNHNVMYWYQQKSSQAPKLLFHYYDKDFNNEADTPDNFQSRRPNTSFCFLDIRSPGLGDTAMYLCATSRDVAGANVLTFGAGSRLTVL.

The chain employs TRBV9 and TRBJ2-2, with D maybe TRBD2 (6 bases). The V end was cut by 2 bases, the J end by 2 bases, with 13 bases between. CDR3 size: 16 residues. The V gene's germline CDR1 is SGDLS and CDR2 YYNGEE. This CDR3 is CASSVRLAANTGELFF. The DNA for the CDR3 is TGTGCCAGCAGCGTGAGATTAGCGGCCAACACCGGGGAGCTGTTTTTT.

The genes are TRBV20-1 and TRBJ2-7; D may be TRBD2 (6 bases). The CDR3 has 17 amino acids. CDR1 and CDR2 from the germline V gene are DFQATT and SNEGSKA (reference sequence). Trimming took 3 bases from V and 1 from J, leaving 22 bases between them. The CDR3 DNA reads as TGCAGTGCTAGGAGGACCCGGGAGTTCGGGGATTCCTACGAGCAGTACTTC. Translating gives CSARRTREFGDSYEQYF.

This chain joins TRBV11-2 and TRBJ2-7; maybe TRBD2 (6 bases). V was cut by 1 base and J by 6 bases, with 16 bases left in between. This CDR3 has 15 residues. Germline values: CDR1 SGHAT, CDR2 FQNNGV. The CDR3 protein is CASSLGRGGVGEQYF. The CDR3 DNA reads as TGTGCCAGCAGCTTAGGTCGTGGAGGGGTAGGCGAGCAGTACTTC.

The chain recombines TRBV25-1 with TRBJ1-3; D call uncertain. V lost 10 bases and J 0 bases, leaving 10 bases between the germline ends. Germline-derived CDR1 and CDR2 are MGHDK and SYGVNS. The length of the CDR3 is 13 residues. In DNA, the CDR3 is TGTGCCACCACCTCTATCTCTGGAAACACCATATATTTT. Translation: CATTSISGNTIYF. Together with reference TRBV25-1 and TRBJ1-3, the CDR3 gives the full variable domain: EADIYQTPRYLVIGTGKKITLECSQTMGHDKMYWYQQDPGMELHLIHYSYGVNSTEKGDLSSESTVSRIRTEHFPLTLESARPSHTSQYLCATTSISGNTIYFGEGSWLTVV.

The V gene is TRBV10-3, the J gene TRBJ2-7, with 9 nucleotides matching TRBD1. CDR1 is ENHRY, CDR2 SYGVKD, per germline. The CDR3 extends over 15 amino acids. V lost 10 bases, J lost 3 bases, and 13 bases stayed unmatched. CDR3 nucleotides: TGTGCCAGCCAGCAGCTACAGGGGGCCCTCTACGAGCAGTACTTC. Amino acid sequence: CASQQLQGALYEQYF.

The CDR3 DNA follows: TGTGCCAGCAGCTTAGCGGGGGATCGGGGCTACACCTTC. It specifies CASSLAGDRGYTF. V is TRBV7-2 and J is TRBJ1-2; tentatively, D is TRBD1 (5 bases). The V end lost 0 bases, the J end lost 8 bases, and 10 bases lay between the germline ends. This CDR3 contains 13 residues. CDR1 and CDR2 from the germline V gene are SGHTA and FQGNSA.

In this sample, this clonotype turned up once. Germline and junction disagree at one end, which may indicate a read error. The chain recombines TRBV7-2 with TRBJ1-6; 8 bases map to TRBD1. The V gene's germline CDR1 is SGHTA and CDR2 FQGNSA. This CDR3 has 16 residues. The chain's CDR3 is CAGSYADRDYNSPLHF. The DNA for the CDR3 is TGTGCCGGCAGCTACGCGGACAGGGACTATAATTCACCCCTCCACTTT. Combining the CDR3 with reference TRBV7-2 and TRBJ1-6 gives the whole variable domain GAGVSQSPSNKVTEKGKDVELRCDPISGHTALYWYRQSLGQGLEFLIYFQGNSAPDKSGLPSDRFSAERTGGSVSTLTIQRTQQEDSAVYLCAGSYADRDYNSPLHFGNGTRLTVT.

In this sample, this clonotype turned up many times. The rearrangement links TRBV7-2 to TRBJ2-3; the match to TRBD2 covers 7 bases. CDR1 is SGHTA and CDR2 is FQGNSA in the germline V gene. V trimming: 2 bases; J trimming: 4 bases; junction bases outside the gene matches: 3. The CDR3 loop spans 14 amino acids. CDR3 residues: CASSLRGRADTQYF. The CDR3 DNA is TGTGCCAGCAGCTTACGAGGGAGGGCAGATACGCAGTATTTT.

This rearrangement joins TRBV7-2 to TRBJ1-1; TRBD1 agrees at 10 bases. CDR3 length: 15 amino acids. V shed 5 bases and J 4 bases; nucleotides not matched to a gene: 7. Germline lookup yields CDR1 SGHTA and CDR2 FQGNSA. The CDR3 nucleotides are TGTGCCAGCAGCCCGACAGGGGGCGCGGGCACTGAAGCTTTCTTT. Translation gives CASSPTGGAGTEAFF.

This clonotype was picked up many times. The chain combines TRBV15 with TRBJ2-1, with TRBD2 matching over 8 bases. After removal of 5 bases from V and 7 bases from J, the junction contained 7 bases not matched to a gene. The CDR3 is made up of 14 amino acids. Germline CDR1 and CDR2: LNHNV and YYDKDF (reference sequence). The CDR3, as DNA: TGTGCCACCAGCGAGCGGGAGATGGGGAATGAGCAGTTCTTC. It translates to CATSEREMGNEQFF.

This rearrangement joins TRBV29-1 to TRBJ2-7; D gene uncertain. Germline assignment: CDR1 SQVTM and CDR2 ANQGSEA. Trimming took 4 bases from V and 3 from J, leaving 13 bases between them. This CDR3 contains 13 residues. CDR3 sequence (DNA): TGCAGCGTTGGTCTTGGGATGGGCTACGAGCAGTACTTC. Protein sequence: CSVGLGMGYEQYF.

This chain joins TRBV19 and TRBJ2-5; 10 bases align to TRBD1. In germline, CDR1 is LNHDA, CDR2 SQIVND (reference sequence). V was clipped by 3 bases and J by 5 bases; unmatched bases: 6. The CDR3 has 15 amino acids. The DNA for the CDR3 is TGTGCCAGTAGTATGACAGGGGGCGCCGGGGAGACCCAGTACTTC. It is translated as CASSMTGGAGETQYF.

The rearrangement joins TRBV20-1 to TRBJ2-7; a weak D match, TRBD1 (5 bases). The germline CDR1 and CDR2 sequences are DFQATT and SNEGSKA (reference sequence). V lost 4 bases to trimming and J lost 7 bases, with 17 bases between them. CDR3 length: 13 residues. CDR3 DNA sequence: TGCAGTGCTATTGGGCAGGGATTCTTAGAGCAGTACTTC. This translates into CSAIGQGFLEQYF.

V is TRBV5-6 and J is TRBJ2-5; D tentatively fits TRBD1 or TRBD2 (6 bases each). Looked up from germline, CDR1 is SGHDT and CDR2 is YYEEEE. This CDR3 has 14 amino acids. V was clipped by 4 bases and J by 2 bases, with 12 bases between them. The DNA for the CDR3 is TGTGCCAGCAGCCCGGGGGCGGCTCAAGAGACCCAGTACTTC. It is translated as CASSPGAAQETQYF.

The J gene is TRBJ2-1, the V gene TRBV20-1; D is possibly TRBD2 (6 bases). Germline loops: CDR1 DFQATT, CDR2 SNEGSKA (reference sequence). The germline V and J ends were trimmed by 0 bases and 6 bases, with 18 bases remaining between them. The CDR3 extends over 16 amino acids. This CDR3 reads CSARDTLGGDRNEQFF. For the CDR3, the DNA is TGCAGTGCTAGAGATACATTGGGGGGAGACCGCAATGAGCAGTTCTTC.

The chain has TRBV7-8 and TRBJ1-1; no definite D call. Germline lookup yields CDR1 SGHVS and CDR2 FQNEAQ. V gave up 4 bases and J gave up 0 bases, with 9 bases separating them. CDR3 length: 14 amino acids. CDR3 protein: CASSSTVMNTEAFF. The CDR3 nucleotides are TGTGCCAGCAGCTCGACGGTGATGAACACTGAAGCTTTCTTT.

This clonotype was detected many times. This chain uses TRBV6-4 with TRBJ2-4, with 9 positions matching TRBD2. CDR3 length: 15 amino acids. Losses at the gene ends were 0 bases for V and 6 bases for J; bases not matched to a gene: 3. CDR1 is MRHNA and CDR2 is SNTAGT in the germline V gene. This CDR3 reads CASSDSAGGPNIQYF. The CDR3 DNA is TGTGCCAGCAGTGACTCGGCGGGGGGGCCAAACATTCAGTACTTC.

The V call is TRBV6-5, the J call TRBJ2-7; 10 bases are a match to TRBD1. Germline V CDR1 and CDR2: MNHEY, SVGAGI. The ends lost 2 bases at V and 6 bases at J; junction bases unmatched: 10. The CDR3 is 16 amino acids. CDR3 sequence (DNA): TGTGCCAGCAGTTACAAAGGGGGGACAGGGGTCGGCGAGCAGTACTTC. The encoded protein is CASSYKGGTGVGEQYF.

The chain is built from TRBV20-1 and TRBJ2-6; the D call may be TRBD1 or TRBD2 (6 bases each). The CDR3 spans 16 residues. V shed 0 bases and J shed 4 bases, with 13 bases lying between them. The germline CDR1 and CDR2 sequences are DFQATT and SNEGSKA (reference sequence). The CDR3 protein is CSARDVPGAGANVLTF. In DNA, the CDR3 is TGCAGTGCTAGAGATGTTCCGGGGGCAGGGGCCAACGTCCTGACTTTC.

The CDR3: CASRGPGQASYEQYF. For the CDR3, the DNA is TGTGCCAGTAGGGGACCGGGACAGGCATCCTACGAGCAGTACTTC. The rearrangement uses TRBV19 and TRBJ2-7, with 8 bases matching TRBD1. Unmatched junction bases numbered 8, after V lost 6 bases and J lost 1 base. The CDR3 is 15 residues long. From germline, CDR1 is LNHDA and CDR2 SQIVND (reference sequence).

This clonotype was recorded at least ten times. The CDR3 sequence is CSASRTDLDGNTIYF. CDR3 nucleotide sequence: TGCAGTGCTTCTCGGACAGACTTGGATGGAAACACCATATATTTT. V and J are TRBV20-1 and TRBJ1-3; D may be TRBD1 (6 bases). Trimming removed 5 bases at V and 3 bases at J, with 17 bases between. This CDR3 contains 15 residues. Per the germline V gene, CDR1 is DFQATT and CDR2 is SNEGSKA (reference sequence).

This chain links TRBV5-1 with TRBJ2-7; 10 bases fit TRBD2. Germline CDR1 SGHRS, CDR2 YFSETQ. The CDR3 totals 15 residues. V lost 3 bases to trimming and J lost 1 base; unmatched junction nucleotides: 4. The CDR3 DNA sequence: TGCGCCAGCAGCTATAGCGGGGGGCCATCCTACGAGCAGTACTTC. It specifies CASSYSGGPSYEQYF.

The CDR3 DNA sequence: TGTGCCAGTACCCAGTCCAGGCATCAGCCCCAGCATTTT. Amino acid sequence: CASTQSRHQPQHF. The chain joins TRBV19 to TRBJ1-5; no reliable D call. The CDR3 covers 13 residues. The germline CDR1 and CDR2 sequences are LNHDA and SQIVND (reference sequence). The germline V and J ends were trimmed by 7 bases and 5 bases, with 12 bases remaining between them.

This clonotype was picked up one time. V gene TRBV12-3 or TRBV12-4 combines with J gene TRBJ2-3; D is uncertain. V was cut by 1 base and J by 2 bases, with 7 bases left in between. CDR3 length: 14 amino acids. CDR3 sequence (DNA): TGTGCCAGCAGTTTAGAGAGTTACACAGATACGCAGTATTTT. Residues: CASSLESYTDTQYF.

This clonotype was seen ten or more times. This sequence joins TRBV15 and TRBJ1-4, with no clear D. The CDR3 consists of 15 residues. V gave up 0 bases and J gave up 3 bases, with 8 bases separating them. Looked up from germline, CDR1 is LNHNV and CDR2 is YYDKDF (reference sequence). The chain's CDR3 is CATSRDNAANEKLFF. CDR3 coding DNA: TGTGCCACCAGCAGAGATAACGCTGCTAATGAAAAACTGTTTTTT. Looking up the rest from reference TRBV15 and TRBJ1-4 gives the full variable domain: DAMVIQNPRYQVTQFGKPVTLSCSQTLNHNVMYWYQQKSSQAPKLLFHYYDKDFNNEADTPDNFQSRRPNTSFCFLDIRSPGLGDTAMYLCATSRDNAANEKLFFGSGTQLSVL.

This rearrangement joins TRBV20-1 to TRBJ2-7; the D gene is possibly TRBD1 (6 bases). The ends were cut back, 3 bases at V and 1 base at J, with 10 bases in the middle. Germline V gene data show CDR1 as DFQATT and CDR2 as SNEGSKA (reference sequence). The CDR3 is made up of 13 amino acids. The CDR3, as DNA: TGCAGTGCTAGGAGAGACAGGTCCTACGAGCAGTACTTC. It encodes CSARRDRSYEQYF.